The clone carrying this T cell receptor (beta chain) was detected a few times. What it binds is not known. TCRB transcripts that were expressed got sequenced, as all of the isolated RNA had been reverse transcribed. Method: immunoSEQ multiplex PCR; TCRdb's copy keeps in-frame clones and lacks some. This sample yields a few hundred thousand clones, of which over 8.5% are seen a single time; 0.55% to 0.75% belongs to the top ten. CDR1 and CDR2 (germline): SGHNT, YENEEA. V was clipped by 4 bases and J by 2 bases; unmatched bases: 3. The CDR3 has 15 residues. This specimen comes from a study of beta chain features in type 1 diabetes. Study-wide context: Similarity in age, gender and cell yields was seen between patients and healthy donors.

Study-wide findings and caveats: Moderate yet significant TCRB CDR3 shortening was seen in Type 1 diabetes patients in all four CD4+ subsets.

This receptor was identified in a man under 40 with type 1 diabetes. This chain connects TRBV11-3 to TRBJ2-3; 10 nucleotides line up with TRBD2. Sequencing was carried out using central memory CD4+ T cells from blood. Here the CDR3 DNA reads TGTGCCAGCAGCTCGGGGACTAGCGTCACAGATACGCAGTATTTT. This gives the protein CASSSGTSVTDTQYF.